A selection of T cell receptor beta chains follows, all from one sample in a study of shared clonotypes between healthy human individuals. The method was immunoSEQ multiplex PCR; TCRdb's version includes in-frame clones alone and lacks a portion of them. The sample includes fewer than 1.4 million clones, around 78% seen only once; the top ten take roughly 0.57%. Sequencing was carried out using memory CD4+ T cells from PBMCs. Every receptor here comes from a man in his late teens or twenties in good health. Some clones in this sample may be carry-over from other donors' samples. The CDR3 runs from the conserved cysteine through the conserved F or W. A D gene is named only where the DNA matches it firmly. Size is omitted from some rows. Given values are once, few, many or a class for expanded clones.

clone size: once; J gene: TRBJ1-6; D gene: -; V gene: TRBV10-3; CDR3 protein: CAIRSGQSNSPLHF; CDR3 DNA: TGTGCCATTAGAAGCGGACAGAGTAATTCACCCCTCCACTTT
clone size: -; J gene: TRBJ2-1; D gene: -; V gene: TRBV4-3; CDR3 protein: CASSRSGEGSYNEQFF; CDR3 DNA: TGCGCCAGCAGCCGCTCAGGCGAGGGCTCCTACAATGAGCAGTTCTTC
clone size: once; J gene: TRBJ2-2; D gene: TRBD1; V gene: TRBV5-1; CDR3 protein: CASSPSPGTGSGGELFF; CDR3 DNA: TGCGCCAGCAGCCCCAGTCCCGGGACAGGGTCGGGCGGGGAGCTGTTTTTT
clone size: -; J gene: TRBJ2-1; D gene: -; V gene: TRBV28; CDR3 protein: CASSLSGSWFF; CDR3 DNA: TGTGCCAGCAGTTTATCGGGTAGTTGGTTCTTC
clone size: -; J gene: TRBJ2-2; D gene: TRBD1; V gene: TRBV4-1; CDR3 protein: CASSQNDRGQLFF; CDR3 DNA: TGCGCCAGCAGCCAAAACGACAGGGGCCAGCTGTTTTTT
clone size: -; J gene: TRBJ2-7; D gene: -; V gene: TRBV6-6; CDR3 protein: CASSYLSVSASYEQYF; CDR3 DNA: TGTGCCAGCAGTTACTTATCTGTTAGCGCTTCCTACGAGCAGTACTTC
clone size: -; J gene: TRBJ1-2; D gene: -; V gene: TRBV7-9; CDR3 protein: CASSLGRSYGYTF; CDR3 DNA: TGTGCCAGCAGCCTGGGACGGTCCTATGGCTACACCTTC
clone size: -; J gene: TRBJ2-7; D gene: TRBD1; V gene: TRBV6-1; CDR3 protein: CASSEATGQGKQYF; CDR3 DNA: TGTGCCAGCAGTGAAGCAACCGGACAGGGAAAGCAGTACTTC
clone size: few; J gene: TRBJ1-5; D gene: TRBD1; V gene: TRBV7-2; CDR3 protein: CASSLEQGSAQHF; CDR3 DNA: TGTGCCAGCAGCTTAGAACAGGGGTCAGCCCAGCATTTT
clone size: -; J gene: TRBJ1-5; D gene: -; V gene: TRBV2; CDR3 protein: CASSDPRGSGQPQHF; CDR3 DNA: TGTGCCAGCAGTGACCCCAGGGGATCGGGTCAGCCCCAGCATTTT
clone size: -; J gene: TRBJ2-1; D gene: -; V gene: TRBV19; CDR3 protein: CASTPLESGTEQFF; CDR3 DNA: TGTGCCAGTACCCCTCTAGAAAGTGGTACTGAGCAGTTCTTC
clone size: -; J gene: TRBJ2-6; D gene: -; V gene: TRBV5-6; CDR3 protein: CASSLVGRDSGANVLTF; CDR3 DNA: TGTGCCAGCAGCTTGGTAGGACGGGACTCTGGGGCCAACGTCCTGACTTTC
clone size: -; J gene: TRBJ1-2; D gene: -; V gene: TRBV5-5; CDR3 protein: CASSLWGAVWNYGYTF; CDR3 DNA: TGTGCCAGCAGCTTATGGGGGGCGGTGTGGAACTATGGCTACACCTTC
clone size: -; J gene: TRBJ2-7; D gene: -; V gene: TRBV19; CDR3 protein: CASSNPRVSYEQYF; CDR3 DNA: TGTGCCAGTAGTAATCCCAGGGTATCCTACGAGCAGTACTTC
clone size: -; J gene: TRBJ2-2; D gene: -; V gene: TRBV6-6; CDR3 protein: CASSTWQGSGGELFF; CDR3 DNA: TGTGCCAGCAGCACCTGGCAGGGTTCGGGCGGGGAGCTGTTTTTT
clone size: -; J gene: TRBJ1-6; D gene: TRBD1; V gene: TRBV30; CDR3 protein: CAWRGPGQGGSPLHF; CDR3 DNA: TGTGCCTGGAGGGGCCCGGGACAGGGTGGATCACCCCTCCACTTT
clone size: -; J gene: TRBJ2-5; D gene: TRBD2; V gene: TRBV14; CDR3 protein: CASSQGREGPLETQYF; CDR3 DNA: TGTGCCAGCAGCCAAGGGCGGGAGGGCCCTCTGGAGACCCAGTACTTC
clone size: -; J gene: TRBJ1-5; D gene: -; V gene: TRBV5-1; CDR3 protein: CASSLVTGSYQPQHF; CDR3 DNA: TGCGCCAGCAGCTTGGTAACAGGGTCGTATCAGCCCCAGCATTTT
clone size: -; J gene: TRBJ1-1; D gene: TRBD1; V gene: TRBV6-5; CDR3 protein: CASRDYRGTEAFF; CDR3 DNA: TGTGCCAGCAGAGACTACAGGGGCACTGAAGCTTTCTTT
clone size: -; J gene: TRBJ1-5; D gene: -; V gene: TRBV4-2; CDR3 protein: CASSQDRGSNQPQHF; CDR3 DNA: TGTGCCAGCAGCCAAGATAGGGGGAGCAATCAGCCCCAGCATTTT
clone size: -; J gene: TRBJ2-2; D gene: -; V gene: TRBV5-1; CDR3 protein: CASSFRVGATGELFF; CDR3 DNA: TGCGCCAGCAGCTTCAGGGTAGGCGCGACCGGGGAGCTGTTTTTT
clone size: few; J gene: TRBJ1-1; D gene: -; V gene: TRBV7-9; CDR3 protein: CASSSGRFRMNTEAFF; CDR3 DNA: TGTGCCAGCAGCTCAGGGCGGTTTAGGATGAACACTGAAGCTTTCTTT
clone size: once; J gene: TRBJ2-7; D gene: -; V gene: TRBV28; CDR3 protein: CASSFLGEQYF; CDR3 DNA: TGTGCCAGCAGTTTCCTCGGGGAGCAGTACTTC
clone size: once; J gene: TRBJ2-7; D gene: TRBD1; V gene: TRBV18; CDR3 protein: CASSPPRQGIIYEQYF; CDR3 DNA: TGTGCCAGCTCACCACCAAGACAGGGGATCATCTACGAGCAGTACTTC
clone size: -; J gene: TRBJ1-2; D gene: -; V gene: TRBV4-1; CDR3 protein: CASSQPGRNFNYGYTF; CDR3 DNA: TGCGCCAGCAGCCAACCGGGACGGAACTTTAACTATGGCTACACCTTC
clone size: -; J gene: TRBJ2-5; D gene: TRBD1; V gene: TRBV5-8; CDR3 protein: CASSSRTGGETQYF; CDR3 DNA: TGTGCCAGCAGCTCAAGGACAGGGGGGGAGACCCAGTACTTC
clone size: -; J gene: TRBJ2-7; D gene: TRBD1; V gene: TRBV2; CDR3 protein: CATGGQGRTYEQYF; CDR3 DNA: TGTGCCACCGGAGGACAGGGAAGAACCTACGAGCAGTACTTC
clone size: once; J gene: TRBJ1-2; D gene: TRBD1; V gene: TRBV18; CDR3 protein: CASSQGQGSFGGYTF; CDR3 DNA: TGTGCCAGCTCCCAAGGACAGGGGAGCTTCGGTGGCTACACCTTC
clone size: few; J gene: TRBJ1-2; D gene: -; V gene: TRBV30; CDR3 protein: CAWSVFAANGYTF; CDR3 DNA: TGTGCCTGGAGTGTATTTGCCGCGAATGGCTACACCTTC
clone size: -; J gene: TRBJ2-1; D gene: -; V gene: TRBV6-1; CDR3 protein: CASSAQGQSYNEQFF; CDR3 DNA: TGTGCCAGCAGCGCTCAGGGGCAGTCCTACAATGAGCAGTTCTTC
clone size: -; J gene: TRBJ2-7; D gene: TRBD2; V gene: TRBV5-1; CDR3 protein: CASSLGLAGFRYEQYF; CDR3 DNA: TGCGCCAGCAGCTTGGGGCTAGCGGGCTTCCGTTACGAGCAGTACTTC
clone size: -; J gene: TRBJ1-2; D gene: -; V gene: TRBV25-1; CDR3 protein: CASSAQRGQSPRGYTF; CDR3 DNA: TGTGCCAGCAGTGCACAAAGAGGACAGTCGCCGAGGGGCTACACCTTC
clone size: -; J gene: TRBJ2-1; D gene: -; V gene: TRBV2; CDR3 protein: CASSYTGAGQFF; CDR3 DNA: TGTGCCAGCAGTTACACCGGGGCGGGGCAGTTCTTC
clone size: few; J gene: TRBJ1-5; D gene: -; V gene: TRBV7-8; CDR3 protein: CASSFAGRGNQPQHF; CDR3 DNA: TGTGCCAGCAGCTTTGCGGGCAGGGGCAATCAGCCCCAGCATTTT
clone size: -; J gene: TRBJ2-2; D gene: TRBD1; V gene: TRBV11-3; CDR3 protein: CASSPGGTNTGELFF; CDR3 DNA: TGTGCCAGCAGCCCAGGGGGCACGAACACCGGGGAGCTGTTTTTT
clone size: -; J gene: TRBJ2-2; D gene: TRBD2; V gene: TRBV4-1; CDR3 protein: CASSRPGLNTGELFF; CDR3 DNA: TGCGCCAGCAGCCGCCCGGGACTAAACACCGGGGAGCTGTTTTTT